What follows are 3 T cell receptor beta chains derived from one specimen sequenced in a study of PD-1 blockade in classical Hodgkin lymphoma. Libraries were prepared by immunoSEQ multiplex PCR; TCRdb keeps only in-frame clonotypes and omits some of them. This repertoire shows tens of thousands of clones, around nine tenths found once; its top ten account for around 8%. Time point noted: cycle 4 day 1 (C4D1), after 6 weeks of nivolumab. Each patient experienced a relapse that followed autologous stem cell transplantation, and brentuximab vedotin exposure varied. The sequences come from peripheral blood mononuclear cells (PBMCs), collected before the fourth cycle of nivolumab. The receptors stem from a human donor with classical Hodgkin lymphoma.

This clone was found a few times. The rearrangement uses TRBV30 and TRBJ2-2, with D hard to call. The V gene's germline CDR1 is GTSNPN and CDR2 SVGIG (reference sequence). This CDR3 is built from 14 residues. Trimming took 2 bases from V and 5 from J, leaving 12 bases between them. In DNA form, the CDR3 reads TGTGCCTGGAGTAGAAAGCAGGAAACCGGGGAGCTGTTTTTT. It yields the protein CAWSRKQETGELFF. Together with reference TRBV30 and TRBJ2-2, the CDR3 gives the full variable domain: SQTIHQWPATLVQPVGSPLSLECTVEGTSNPNLYWYRQAAGRGLQLLFYSVGIGQISSEVPQNLSASRPQDRQFILSSKKLLLSDSGFYLCAWSRKQETGELFFGEGSRLTVL.

The chain couples TRBV4-2 to TRBJ2-2, with TRBD1 as a possible D gene (6 bases). With 1 base removed from V and 5 bases from J, the gap between germline ends came to 17 bases. The CDR3 has 17 amino acids. Germline loops: CDR1 LGHNA, CDR2 YNFKEQ. CDR3 loop: CASSQAPAGAGTGELFF. As DNA, the CDR3 is TGTGCCAGCAGCCAAGCCCCGGCAGGGGCCGGAACCGGGGAGCTGTTTTTT.

This clone was found once. This sequence joins TRBV10-1 and TRBJ2-7, with D tentatively TRBD1 (5 bases). The CDR3 extends over 16 amino acids. The V gene's germline CDR1 is WNHNN and CDR2 SYGVQD (reference sequence). Trimming shortened V by 3 bases and J by 2 bases, and 17 bases separated the two germline ends. The CDR3 nucleotides are TGCGCCAGCAGTGAAGATGCCTACAGGCCCCCCTACGAGCAGTACTTC. It yields the protein CASSEDAYRPPYEQYF.